This T cell receptor (beta chain) is drawn from a study of blood T cell repertoires in COVID-19. The CDR3 runs to 15 residues. V was cut by 0 bases and J by 4 bases, with 12 bases left in between. From germline, CDR1 is SGHNT and CDR2 YENEEA. Profiling relied on immunoSEQ multiplex PCR, and the TCRdb table lists in-frame clones only, not all of them. The table includes hundreds of thousands of clones, around nine tenths detected once. The chain combines TRBV11-3 with TRBJ2-5; the D is unclear. This TCR came from a woman in her 70s with COVID-19, enrolled during active disease. Sequencing was carried out using peripheral blood. CDR3 in amino acids: CASSLDLARGETQYF. In nucleotides, the CDR3 is TGTGCCAGCAGCTTAGATCTGGCCAGAGGAGAGACCCAGTACTTC. Together with reference TRBV11-3 and TRBJ2-5, the CDR3 gives the full variable domain: EAGVVQSPRYKIIEKKQPVAFWCNPISGHNTLYWYLQNLGQGPELLIRYENEEAVDDSQLPKDRFSAERLKGVDSTLKIQPAELGDSAVYLCASSLDLARGETQYFGPGTRLLVL.